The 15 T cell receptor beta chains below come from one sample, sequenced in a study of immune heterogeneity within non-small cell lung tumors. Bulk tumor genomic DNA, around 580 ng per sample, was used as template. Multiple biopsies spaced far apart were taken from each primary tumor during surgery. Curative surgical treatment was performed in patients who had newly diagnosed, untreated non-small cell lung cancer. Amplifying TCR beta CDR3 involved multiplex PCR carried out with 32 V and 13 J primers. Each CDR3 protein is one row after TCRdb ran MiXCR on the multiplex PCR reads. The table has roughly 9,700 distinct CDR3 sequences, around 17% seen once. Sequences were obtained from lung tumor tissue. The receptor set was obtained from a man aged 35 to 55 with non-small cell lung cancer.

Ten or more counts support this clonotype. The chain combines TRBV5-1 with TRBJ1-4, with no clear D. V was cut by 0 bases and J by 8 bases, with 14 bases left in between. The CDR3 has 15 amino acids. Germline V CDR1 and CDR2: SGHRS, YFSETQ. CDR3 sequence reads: CASSLGNSPAEKLFF. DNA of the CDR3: TGCGCCAGCAGCTTGGGTAACTCCCCGGCGGAAAAACTGTTTTTT.

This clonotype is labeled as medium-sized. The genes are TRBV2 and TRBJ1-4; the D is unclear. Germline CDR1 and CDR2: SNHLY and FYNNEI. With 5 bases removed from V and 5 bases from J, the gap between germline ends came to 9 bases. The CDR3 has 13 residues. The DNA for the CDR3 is TGTGCCAGCAGTCGAGATACGAATGAAAAACTGTTTTTT. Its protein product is CASSRDTNEKLFF.

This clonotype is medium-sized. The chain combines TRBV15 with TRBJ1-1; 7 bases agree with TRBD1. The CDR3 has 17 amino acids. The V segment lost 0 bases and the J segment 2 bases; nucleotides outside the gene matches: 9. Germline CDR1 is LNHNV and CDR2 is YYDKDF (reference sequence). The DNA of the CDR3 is TGTGCCACCAGCAGAGATCTCTTAGGGGGCCTCAACACTGAAGCTTTCTTT. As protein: CATSRDLLGGLNTEAFF.

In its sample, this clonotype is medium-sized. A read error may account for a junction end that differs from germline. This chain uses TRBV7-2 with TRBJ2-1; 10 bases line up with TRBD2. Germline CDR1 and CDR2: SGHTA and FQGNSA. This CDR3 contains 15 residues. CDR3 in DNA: TGTGCCAGCAGCTTAGAGGGGATCAGCGGGAGGGCTCGGGTCTTC. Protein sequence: CASSLEGISGRARVF.

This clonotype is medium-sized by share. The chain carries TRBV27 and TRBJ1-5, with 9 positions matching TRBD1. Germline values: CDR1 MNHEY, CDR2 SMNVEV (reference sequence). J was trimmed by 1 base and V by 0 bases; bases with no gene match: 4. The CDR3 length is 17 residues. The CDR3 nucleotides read TGTGCCAGCAGTTTATCGGGGGGACAGGGAAGCAATCAGCCCCAGCATTTT. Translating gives CASSLSGGQGSNQPQHF.

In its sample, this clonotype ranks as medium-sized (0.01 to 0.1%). The CDR3 spells CASSADREPTYEQYF. Written as DNA, the CDR3 is TGTGCCAGCAGTGCGGACAGGGAACCAACCTACGAGCAGTACTTC. The V gene is TRBV2, the J gene TRBJ2-7; 8 bases match TRBD1. The CDR3 covers 15 residues. From germline, CDR1 is SNHLY and CDR2 FYNNEI. The ends lost 4 bases at V and 2 bases at J; junction bases unmatched: 7.

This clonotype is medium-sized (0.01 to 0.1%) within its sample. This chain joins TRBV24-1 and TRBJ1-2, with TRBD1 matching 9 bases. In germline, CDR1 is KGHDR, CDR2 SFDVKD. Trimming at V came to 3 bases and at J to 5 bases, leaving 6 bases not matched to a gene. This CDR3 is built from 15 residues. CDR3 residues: CATSDPGQGKYGYTF. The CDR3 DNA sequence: TGTGCCACCAGTGATCCAGGACAGGGGAAGTATGGCTACACCTTC.

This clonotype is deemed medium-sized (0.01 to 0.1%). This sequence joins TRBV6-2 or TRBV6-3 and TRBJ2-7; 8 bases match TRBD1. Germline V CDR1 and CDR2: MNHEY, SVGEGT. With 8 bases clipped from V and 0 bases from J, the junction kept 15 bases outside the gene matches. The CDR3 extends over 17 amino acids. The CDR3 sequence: CASESGTGQISSYEQYF. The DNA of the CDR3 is TGTGCCAGCGAATCCGGGACAGGTCAAATTTCCTCCTACGAGCAGTACTTC.

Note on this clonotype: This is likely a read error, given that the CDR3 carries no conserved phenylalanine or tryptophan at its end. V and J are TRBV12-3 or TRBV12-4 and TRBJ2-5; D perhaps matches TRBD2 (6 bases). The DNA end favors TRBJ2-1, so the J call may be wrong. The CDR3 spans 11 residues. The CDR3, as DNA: TGTGCCATCACCCCGGGGGATGAGCAGTTCCTC. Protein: CAITPGDEQFL.

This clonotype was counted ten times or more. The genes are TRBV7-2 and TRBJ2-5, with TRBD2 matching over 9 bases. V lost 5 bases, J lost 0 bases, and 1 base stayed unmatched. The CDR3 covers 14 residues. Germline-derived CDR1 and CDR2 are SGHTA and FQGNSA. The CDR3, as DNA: TGTGCCAGCAGCCCTAGCGGGAACCAAGAGACCCAGTACTTC. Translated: CASSPSGNQETQYF. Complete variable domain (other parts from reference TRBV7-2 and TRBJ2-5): GAGVSQSPSNKVTEKGKDVELRCDPISGHTALYWYRQSLGQGLEFLIYFQGNSAPDKSGLPSDRFSAERTGGSVSTLTIQRTQQEDSAVYLCASSPSGNQETQYFGPGTRLLVL.

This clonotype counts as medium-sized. For the CDR3, the DNA is TGTGCCAGCAGTGAAGGGAACTATAATTCACCCCTCCACTTT. This gives the protein CASSEGNYNSPLHF. The chain combines TRBV2 with TRBJ1-6; no clear D gene. The V and J ends lost 1 base and 3 bases respectively, with 4 bases between them. Looked up from germline, CDR1 is SNHLY and CDR2 is FYNNEI. The CDR3 is made up of 14 amino acids.

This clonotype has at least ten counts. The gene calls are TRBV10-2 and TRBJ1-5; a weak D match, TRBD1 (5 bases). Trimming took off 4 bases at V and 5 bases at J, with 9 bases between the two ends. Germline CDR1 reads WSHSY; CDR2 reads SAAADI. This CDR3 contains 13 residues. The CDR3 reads CASSGGSHQPQHF. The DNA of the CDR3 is TGCGCCAGCAGTGGGGGGTCCCATCAGCCCCAGCATTTT.

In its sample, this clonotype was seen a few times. The CDR3 DNA is TGTGCCAGCAGCTTAGGACAGGGGGCGAATTCACCCCTCCACTTT. Translating gives CASSLGQGANSPLHF. V gene TRBV7-9 combines with J gene TRBJ1-6, with 10 bases identical to TRBD1. Germline V gene data show CDR1 as SEHNR and CDR2 as FQNEAQ (reference sequence). Losses at the gene ends were 1 base for V and 7 bases for J; bases not matched to a gene: 1. CDR3 length: 15 residues.

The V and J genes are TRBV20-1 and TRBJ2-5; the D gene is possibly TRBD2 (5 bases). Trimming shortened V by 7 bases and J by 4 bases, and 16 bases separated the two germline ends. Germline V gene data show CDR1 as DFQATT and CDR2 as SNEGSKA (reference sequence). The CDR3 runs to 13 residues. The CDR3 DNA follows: TGCAGTGAGTTGGCGGGTCCAGGAGAGACCCAGTACTTC. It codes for CSELAGPGETQYF.

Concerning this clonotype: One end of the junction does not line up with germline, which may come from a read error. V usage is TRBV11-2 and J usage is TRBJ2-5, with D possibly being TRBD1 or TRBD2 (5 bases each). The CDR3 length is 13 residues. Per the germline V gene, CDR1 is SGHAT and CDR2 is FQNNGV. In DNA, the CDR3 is TGTGCCGGCAGAGGGACCGGCCAAGAGACCCAGTACTTC. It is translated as CAGRGTGQETQYF.